The rows below give T cell receptor beta chains drawn from one sample of a study of Graves' ophthalmopathy and Graves' hyperthyroidism. From the multiplex PCR reads, TCRdb called clonotypes with MiXCR, one entry per CDR3 protein. The sample records fewer than 650,000 distinct CDR3 sequences, about 20% being singletons. The sample consisted of peripheral blood. The receptors here all came from a woman between 18 and 29 years old with stable Graves' hyperthyroidism. Some clones in this sample may be carry-over from other donors' samples. The CDR3 runs from the conserved cysteine through the conserved F or W. The D gene is left open where the match is weak. Rows give clone size only sometimes, using once, few, many, or a class for an expanded clone.

v_call	cdr3_length	d_call	clone_size	j_call	cdr3_aa	cdr3_nt
TRBV5-1	14	NA	NA	TRBJ1-3	CASSSGATGNTIYF	TGCGCCAGCAGCTCAGGGGCGACTGGAAACACCATATATTTT
TRBV12-5	19	NA	few	TRBJ2-3	CASAPGRKGWESSTDTQYF	TGTGCTAGTGCCCCGGGGAGAAAAGGTTGGGAGTCTAGCACAGATACGCAGTATTTT
TRBV6-1	14	TRBD1	NA	TRBJ1-5	CASSPSTGNRPQHF	TGTGCCAGCAGCCCCTCGACAGGGAATCGGCCCCAGCATTTT
TRBV20-1	12	NA	many	TRBJ1-2	CSARSVNYGYTF	TGCAGTGCCCGATCGGTTAACTATGGCTACACCTTC
TRBV2	16	TRBD1	NA	TRBJ2-2	CASSGRGPASTGELFF	TGTGCCAGCAGCGGCAGGGGGCCGGCGAGCACCGGGGAGCTGTTTTTT
TRBV28	15	TRBD2	NA	TRBJ2-5	CASSRPSGRIETQYF	TGTGCCAGCAGCCGCCCTAGCGGGAGGATAGAGACCCAGTACTTC
TRBV6-2/TRBV6-3	13	NA	many	TRBJ2-6	CASTFSGANVLTF	TGTGCCAGCACCTTCTCTGGGGCCAACGTCCTGACTTTC
TRBV2	14	TRBD1	few	TRBJ2-2	CASLGQGASGELFF	TGTGCCAGCTTAGGACAGGGGGCATCCGGGGAGCTGTTTTTT
TRBV28	14	TRBD1	many	TRBJ2-7	CASTTDRGLYEQYF	TGTGCCAGCACAACGGACAGGGGTTTGTACGAGCAGTACTTC
TRBV12-3/TRBV12-4	15	TRBD1	NA	TRBJ2-7	CASSQWRQGAYEQYF	TGTGCCAGCAGCCAATGGAGACAGGGGGCCTACGAGCAGTACTTC
TRBV19	14	NA	many	TRBJ2-2	CASSILGNTGELFF	TGTGCCAGTAGTATATTAGGGAACACCGGGGAGCTGTTTTTT
TRBV11-1	18	NA	few	TRBJ1-1	CASSLVGRYRQRDTEAFF	TGTGCCAGCAGCTTAGTAGGGAGGTACCGCCAGAGGGACACTGAAGCTTTCTTT
TRBV12-3/TRBV12-4	13	TRBD2	few	TRBJ2-7	CASTLTSGSWQYF	TGTGCCAGCACCCTGACTAGCGGGAGTTGGCAGTACTTC
TRBV10-2	15	NA	few	TRBJ2-5	CARLVGGPGLTPWYF	TGCGCCCGGCTAGTAGGAGGGCCGGGGTTGACTCCGTGGTACTTC
TRBV28	14	NA	NA	TRBJ1-2	CASSFPTGDYGYTF	TGTGCCAGCAGTTTCCCGACAGGAGACTATGGCTACACCTTC
TRBV28	14	TRBD1	many	TRBJ2-7	CASRSRDRILEQYF	TGTGCCAGCAGGTCCCGGGACAGGATTCTGGAGCAGTACTTC
TRBV29-1	14	NA	many	TRBJ2-5	CSVVGRGSGETQYF	TGCAGCGTTGTAGGCAGGGGTAGTGGGGAGACCCAGTACTTC
TRBV6-2/TRBV6-3	15	TRBD1	NA	TRBJ2-7	CACSSQGAGFYEQYF	TGTGCCTGCAGCTCCCAGGGGGCAGGCTTCTACGAGCAGTACTTC
TRBV27	13	NA	NA	TRBJ2-7	CASSLLGSHEQYF	TGTGCCAGCAGTTTACTCGGCTCCCACGAGCAGTACTTC
TRBV6-2/TRBV6-3	17	TRBD1	many	TRBJ1-2	CASSYSDRGATVNGYTF	TGTGCCAGCAGTTACTCGGACAGGGGCGCCACCGTCAATGGCTACACCTTC
TRBV2	14	TRBD1	many	TRBJ1-1	CASSEDRGRTEAFF	TGTGCCAGCAGTGAGGACAGGGGGCGAACTGAAGCTTTCTTT
TRBV9	13	NA	NA	TRBJ2-7	CASSVLQGTEQYF	TGTGCCAGCAGCGTCTTACAGGGAACCGAGCAGTACTTC
TRBV30	12	NA	many	TRBJ2-7	CAWSRDVYEQYF	TGTGCCTGGAGCCGGGACGTCTACGAGCAGTACTTC
TRBV19	15	TRBD1	many	TRBJ1-1	CASSIPEGARTEAFF	TGTGCCAGTAGTATACCTGAGGGGGCAAGAACTGAAGCTTTCTTT
TRBV11-2	16	TRBD2	many	TRBJ2-7	CASSFKTSGGGYEQYF	TGTGCCAGCAGCTTCAAGACTAGCGGGGGGGGCTACGAGCAGTACTTC
TRBV4-1	12	NA	many	TRBJ1-6	CASRSYNSPLHF	TGCGCCAGCAGGTCGTATAATTCACCCCTCCACTTT
TRBV28	16	TRBD1	once	TRBJ2-2	CASSRAGGGFARELFF	TGTGCCAGCAGCAGAGCAGGGGGCGGATTTGCTCGGGAGCTGTTTTTT
TRBV12-3/TRBV12-4	13	NA	many	TRBJ2-5	CASSFGKQETQYF	TGTGCCAGCAGTTTTGGGAAGCAAGAGACCCAGTACTTC
TRBV6-2/TRBV6-3	14	NA	few	TRBJ2-7	CASSPGIQPYEQYF	TGTGCCAGCAGTCCCGGGATTCAACCCTACGAGCAGTACTTC
TRBV28	16	TRBD2	NA	TRBJ2-2	CASRSSGNANTGELFF	TGTGCCAGCAGGTCTAGCGGGAACGCGAACACCGGGGAGCTGTTTTTT
TRBV10-2	14	NA	NA	TRBJ1-2	CASSETSPSYGYTF	TGCGCCAGCAGTGAGACCAGTCCTTCTTATGGCTACACCTTC
TRBV27	15	TRBD1	NA	TRBJ1-2	CASSPSPGTGGGYTF	TGTGCCAGCAGCCCCTCTCCCGGGACAGGCGGTGGCTACACCTTC
TRBV7-8	16	TRBD2	NA	TRBJ2-7	CASSMGLAGVYYEQYF	TGTGCCAGCAGCATGGGACTAGCGGGGGTGTACTACGAGCAGTACTTC
TRBV4-2	14	NA	many	TRBJ1-2	CASSQDGGQYGYTF	TGTGCCAGCAGCCAAGATGGGGGGCAGTATGGCTACACCTTC
TRBV6-5	16	NA	many	TRBJ2-2	CASRPSSASNTGELFF	TGTGCCAGCAGACCGTCTAGTGCCTCGAACACCGGGGAGCTGTTTTTT
TRBV7-9	15	NA	many	TRBJ2-5	CASNPEGRLGETQYF	TGTGCCAGCAACCCCGAGGGACGGTTAGGAGAGACCCAGTACTTC
TRBV6-1	14	NA	many	TRBJ2-7	CASSRRDAVYEQYF	TGTGCCAGCAGTCGCCGGGACGCAGTCTACGAGCAGTACTTC
TRBV6-1	15	NA	many	TRBJ2-7	CASSESNPQTYEQYF	TGTGCCAGCAGTGAAAGTAATCCGCAGACCTACGAGCAGTACTTC
TRBV20-1	13	NA	many	TRBJ1-5	CSARVDRNQPQHF	TGCAGTGCTAGAGTTGACAGGAATCAGCCCCAGCATTTT
TRBV2	12	NA	many	TRBJ1-5	CASGRQGGVQHF	TGTGCCAGCGGGCGTCAGGGTGGGGTCCAGCATTTT
TRBV4-2	14	TRBD2	many	TRBJ2-7	CASSRTSGSFEQYF	TGTGCCAGCAGCCGAACTAGCGGGAGTTTTGAGCAGTACTTC